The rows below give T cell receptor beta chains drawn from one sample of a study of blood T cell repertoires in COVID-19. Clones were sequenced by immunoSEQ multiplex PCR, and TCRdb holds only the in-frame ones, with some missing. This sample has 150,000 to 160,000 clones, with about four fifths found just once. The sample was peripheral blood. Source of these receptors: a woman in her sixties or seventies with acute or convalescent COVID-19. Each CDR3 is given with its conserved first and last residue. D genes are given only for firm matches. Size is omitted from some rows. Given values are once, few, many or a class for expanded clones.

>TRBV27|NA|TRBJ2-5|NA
TGTGCCAGCACATCATCCGGAGGGGGGGCGGCTAAAGAGACCCAGTACTTC
CASTSSGGGAAKETQYF
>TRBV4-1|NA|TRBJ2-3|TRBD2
TGCGCCAGCAGCCAAGCAAGGACTAGCGGGGGCACAGATACGCAGTATTTT
CASSQARTSGGTDTQYF
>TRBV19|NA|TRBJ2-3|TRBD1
TGTGCCAGTCAAGGACAGGGAAAAGATACGCAGTATTTT
CASQGQGKDTQYF
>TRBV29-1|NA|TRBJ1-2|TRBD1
TGCAGCGTTAGGACAGGGGGTCTAACGACCTTC
CSVRTGGLTTF
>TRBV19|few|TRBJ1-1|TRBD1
TGTGCCATCTCGGACAGGCGAAACACTGAAGCTTTCTTT
CAISDRRNTEAFF
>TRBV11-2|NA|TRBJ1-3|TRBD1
TGTGCCAGCAGCACGACAGGGGGCGTAAACACCATATATTTT
CASSTTGGVNTIYF
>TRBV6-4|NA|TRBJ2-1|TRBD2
TGTGCCAGCAGTGACTCGACTAGCGGGGGATACAATGAGCAGTTCTTC
CASSDSTSGGYNEQFF
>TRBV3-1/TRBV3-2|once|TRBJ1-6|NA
TGTGCCAGCAGTTATGGTCCCAGGGCTAATTCACCCCTCCACTTT
CASSYGPRANSPLHF
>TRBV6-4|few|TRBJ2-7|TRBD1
TGTGCCGCCTATGGACAGGGAGCCTACGAGCAGTACTTC
CAAYGQGAYEQYF
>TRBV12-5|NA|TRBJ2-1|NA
TGTGCTAGTGGTTTGGATAGGGGATACAATGAGCAGTTCTTC
CASGLDRGYNEQFF
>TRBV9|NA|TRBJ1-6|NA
TGTGCCAGCAACCTAGGGGGGGGGAATTCACCCCTCCACTTT
CASNLGGGNSPLHF
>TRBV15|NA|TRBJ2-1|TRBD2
TGTGCCACCAGCAGAGATCTCGGACTAGCGGACTACAATGAGCAGTTCTTC
CATSRDLGLADYNEQFF
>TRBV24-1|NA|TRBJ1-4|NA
TGTGCCACCGGGGATTCTCTGGAAAAACTGTTTTTT
CATGDSLEKLFF
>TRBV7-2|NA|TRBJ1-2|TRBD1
TGTGCCAGCAGCCACCTCGGGACAGGGATCGGCTACACCTTC
CASSHLGTGIGYTF
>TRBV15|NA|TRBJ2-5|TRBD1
TGTGCCACCAGCACCTGGGACAGACGACAAGAGACCCAGTACTTC
CATSTWDRRQETQYF